This TCR beta chain stems from a study of early T cells in non-severe SARS-CoV-2 infection. Study summary: Sequenced material consisted of bulk RNA (from unsorted whole blood), and chains were unpaired.

The germline gives CDR1 LNHDA, CDR2 SQIVND (reference sequence). The CDR3 has 16 residues. J lost 4 bases, V lost 4 bases, and 10 bases had no gene match. A remark on this clonotype: This clone may be a read error of a much larger clone one base away.

TCRdb ran MiXCR on the 5' RACE reads and lists one entry per CDR3 protein. The table includes about 46,000 distinct CDR3 sequences, more than 4.5% detected once. This sequence joins TRBV19 and TRBJ2-3, with 8 bases matching TRBD2. The sequenced sample was whole blood, obtained at baseline. The clonotype originates from an adult who was a healthcare worker with PCR-confirmed SARS-CoV-2 infection or an uninfected control (not recorded which). CDR3 in DNA: TGTGCCAGTAGTAAGGGGACTAGTATATCCGCAGATACGCAGTATTTT. It codes for CASSKGTSISADTQYF.